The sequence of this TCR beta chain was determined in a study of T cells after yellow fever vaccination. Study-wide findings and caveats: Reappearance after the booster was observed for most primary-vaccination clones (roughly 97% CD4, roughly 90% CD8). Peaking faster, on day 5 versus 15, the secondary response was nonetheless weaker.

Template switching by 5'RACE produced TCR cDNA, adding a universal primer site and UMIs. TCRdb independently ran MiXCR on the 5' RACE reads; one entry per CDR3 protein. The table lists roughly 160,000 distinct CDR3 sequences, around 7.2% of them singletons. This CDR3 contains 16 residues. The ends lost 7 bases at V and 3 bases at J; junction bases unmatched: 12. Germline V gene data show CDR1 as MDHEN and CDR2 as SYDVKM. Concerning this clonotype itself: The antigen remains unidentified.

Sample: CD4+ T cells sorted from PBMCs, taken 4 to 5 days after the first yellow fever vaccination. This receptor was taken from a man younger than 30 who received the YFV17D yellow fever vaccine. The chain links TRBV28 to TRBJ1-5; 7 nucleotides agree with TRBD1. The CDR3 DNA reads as TGTGCCAGCACCCAGGGGGGGGCTATCCCCAATCAGCCCCAGCATTTT. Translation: CASTQGGAIPNQPQHF.